The clone carrying this T cell receptor beta chain was seen a handful of times. What it binds is not known. Germline assignment: CDR1 SGHTA and CDR2 FQGNSA. The CDR3 runs to 12 residues. V was shortened by 8 bases and J by 4 bases, with 9 bases between the two germline ends. This sample was taken from a study of beta chain features in type 1 diabetes. The study's findings and limits: PCR, the amplification step, might favor shorter templates, equally in patients and controls. Junctions at VDJ sites from type 1 diabetes patients had fewer insertions and more deletions. Overrepresentation of cells with high TCR expression could result from cDNA sequencing.

The entirety of the isolated RNA underwent reverse transcription, so expressed TCRB transcripts were sequenced. This table comes from immunoSEQ multiplex PCR, and its TCRdb copy is limited to in-frame clones, with some not included. The sample lists about 210,000 clones; about 11% were seen once. The sample consisted of central memory CD4+ T cells from blood. The sequence was obtained from a man aged 18 to 29 in good health. The chain links TRBV7-2 to TRBJ1-5; D not resolved. This CDR3 is CASGPGNQPQHF. Written as DNA, the CDR3 is TGTGCCAGCGGTCCTGGTAATCAGCCCCAGCATTTT.